This TCR beta chain was profiled in a study of blood T cell repertoires in COVID-19. On the study more broadly: The origin of the acute and convalescent COVID-19 samples was the United States, Italy and Spain. PBMCs, B-cell-depleted T cells, or T cells were the source of the cDNA or gDNA that made up the material.

The germline V gene encodes CDR1 MNHEY and CDR2 SVGAGI. The CDR3 runs to 16 residues. V dropped 3 bases and J dropped 2 bases, with 14 bases sitting between them. In the authors' methods: Scientists estimated how many nucleated cells there were by amplifying reference gene primers. Sequenced by immunoSEQ multiplex PCR; TCRdb stores in-frame clones only, minus some. Clonal size and the V and J genes are those of that table, whereas D and trimming came from the DNA. This table has about 200,000 clones, roughly 81% appearing once. Sequenced sample: peripheral blood. The TCR originated in a woman older than 75 with acute or convalescent COVID-19. V is TRBV6-5 and J is TRBJ1-5, with D perhaps matching TRBD1 (5 bases). Written as DNA, the CDR3 is TGTGCCAGCAGTTATTTAAAGGGGTTGGGCAATCAGCCCCAGCATTTT. Amino acid sequence: CASSYLKGLGNQPQHF.